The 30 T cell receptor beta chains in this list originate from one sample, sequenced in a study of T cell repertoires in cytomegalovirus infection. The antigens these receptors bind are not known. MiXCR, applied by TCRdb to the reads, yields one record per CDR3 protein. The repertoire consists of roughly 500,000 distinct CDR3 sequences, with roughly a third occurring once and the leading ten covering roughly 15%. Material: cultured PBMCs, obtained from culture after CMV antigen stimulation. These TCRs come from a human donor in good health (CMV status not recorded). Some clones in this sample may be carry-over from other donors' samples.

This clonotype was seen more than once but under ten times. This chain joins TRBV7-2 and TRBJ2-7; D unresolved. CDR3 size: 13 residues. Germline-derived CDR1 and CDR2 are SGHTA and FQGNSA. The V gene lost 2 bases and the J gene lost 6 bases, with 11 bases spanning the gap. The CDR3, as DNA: TGTGCCAGCAGCTTAATCCGGTGGAGCGAGCAGTACGTC. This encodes CASSLIRWSEQYV.

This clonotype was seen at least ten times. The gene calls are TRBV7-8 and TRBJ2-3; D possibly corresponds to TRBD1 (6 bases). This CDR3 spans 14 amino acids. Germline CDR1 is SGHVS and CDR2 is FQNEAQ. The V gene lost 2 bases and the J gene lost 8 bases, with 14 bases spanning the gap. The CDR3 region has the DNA TGTGCCAGCAGCTTAAGTCCAGGGGTCGGTACGCAGTATTTT. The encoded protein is CASSLSPGVGTQYF.

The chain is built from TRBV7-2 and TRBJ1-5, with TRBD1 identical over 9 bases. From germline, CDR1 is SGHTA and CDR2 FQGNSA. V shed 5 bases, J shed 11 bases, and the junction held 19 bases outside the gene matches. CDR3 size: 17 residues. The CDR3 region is CASSKAGQGAALLTQHF. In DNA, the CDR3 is TGTGCCAGCAGCAAGGCGGGACAGGGAGCGGCTCTTTTGACCCAGCATTTT. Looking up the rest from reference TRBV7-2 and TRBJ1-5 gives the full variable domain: GAGVSQSPSNKVTEKGKDVELRCDPISGHTALYWYRQSLGQGLEFLIYFQGNSAPDKSGLPSDRFSAERTGGSVSTLTIQRTQQEDSAVYLCASSKAGQGAALLTQHFGDGTRLSIL.

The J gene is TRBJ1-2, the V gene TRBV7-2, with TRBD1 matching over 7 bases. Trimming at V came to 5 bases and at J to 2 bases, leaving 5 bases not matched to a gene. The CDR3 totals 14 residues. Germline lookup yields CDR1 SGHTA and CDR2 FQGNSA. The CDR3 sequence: CASSPDRNNYGYTF. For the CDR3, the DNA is TGTGCCAGCAGCCCGGACAGGAACAACTATGGCTACACCTTC.

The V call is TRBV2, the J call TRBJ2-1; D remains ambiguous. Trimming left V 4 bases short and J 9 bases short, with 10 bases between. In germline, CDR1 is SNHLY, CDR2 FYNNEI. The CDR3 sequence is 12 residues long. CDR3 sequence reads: CASSANFPEQFF. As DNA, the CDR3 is TGTGCCAGCAGTGCTAACTTTCCTGAGCAGTTCTTC.

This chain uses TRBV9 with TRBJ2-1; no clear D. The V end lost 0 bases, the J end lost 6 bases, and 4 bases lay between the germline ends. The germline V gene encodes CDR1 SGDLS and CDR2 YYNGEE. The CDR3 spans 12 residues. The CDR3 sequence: CASSVGANEQFF. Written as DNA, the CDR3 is TGTGCCAGCAGCGTAGGCGCCAATGAGCAGTTCTTC.

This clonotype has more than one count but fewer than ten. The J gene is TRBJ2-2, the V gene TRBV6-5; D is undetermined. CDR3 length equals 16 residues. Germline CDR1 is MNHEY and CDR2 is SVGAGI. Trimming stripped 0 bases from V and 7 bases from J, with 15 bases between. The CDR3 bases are TGTGCCAGCAGTTACTCGACTGTGGGATTTGGCGGGGAGCTGTTTTTT. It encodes CASSYSTVGFGGELFF.

Written as DNA, the CDR3 is TGTGCCAGCAGTTTAGAGGCAGGGGGCGGAGAGACCCAGTACTTC. Translation: CASSLEAGGGETQYF. The chain couples TRBV27 to TRBJ2-5; 8 bases align to TRBD1. The V segment lost 2 bases and the J segment 4 bases; nucleotides outside the gene matches: 6. Per the germline V gene, CDR1 is MNHEY and CDR2 is SMNVEV (reference sequence). This CDR3 contains 15 residues.

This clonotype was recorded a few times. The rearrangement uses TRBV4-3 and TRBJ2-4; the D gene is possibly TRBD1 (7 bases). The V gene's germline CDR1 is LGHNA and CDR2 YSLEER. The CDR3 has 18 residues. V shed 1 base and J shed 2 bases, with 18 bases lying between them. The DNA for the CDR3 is TGCGCCAGCAGCCAAGTCGGTTACAGGGGAGGAACCAAAAACATTCAGTACTTC. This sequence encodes CASSQVGYRGGTKNIQYF.

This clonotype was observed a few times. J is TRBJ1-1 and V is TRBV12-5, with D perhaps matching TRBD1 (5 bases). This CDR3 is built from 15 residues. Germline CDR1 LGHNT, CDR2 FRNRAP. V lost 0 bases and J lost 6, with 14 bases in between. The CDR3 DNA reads TGTGCTAGTGGTTTGGTACTGGGGCCCGTCCCTGAAGCTTTCTTT. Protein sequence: CASGLVLGPVPEAFF.

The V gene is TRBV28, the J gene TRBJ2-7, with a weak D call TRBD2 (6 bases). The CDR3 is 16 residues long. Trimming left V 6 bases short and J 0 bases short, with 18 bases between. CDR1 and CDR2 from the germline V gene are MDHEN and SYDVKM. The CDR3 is CASSTPSSGNSYEQYF. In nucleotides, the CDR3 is TGTGCCAGCAGCACTCCAAGTAGCGGCAACTCCTACGAGCAGTACTTC.

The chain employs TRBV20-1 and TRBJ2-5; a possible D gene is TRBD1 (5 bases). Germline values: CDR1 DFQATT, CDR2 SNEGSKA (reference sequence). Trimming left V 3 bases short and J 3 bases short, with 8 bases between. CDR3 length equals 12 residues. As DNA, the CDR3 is TGCAGTGCTAGGTCGGACAAAGAGACCCAGTACTTC. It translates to CSARSDKETQYF.

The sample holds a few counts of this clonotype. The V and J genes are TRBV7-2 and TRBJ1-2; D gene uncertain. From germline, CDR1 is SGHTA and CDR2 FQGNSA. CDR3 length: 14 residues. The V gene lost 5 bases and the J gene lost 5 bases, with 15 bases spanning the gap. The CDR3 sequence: CASSTGFSGYGYTF. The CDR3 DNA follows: TGTGCCAGCAGCACGGGCTTTTCAGGTTATGGCTACACCTTC.

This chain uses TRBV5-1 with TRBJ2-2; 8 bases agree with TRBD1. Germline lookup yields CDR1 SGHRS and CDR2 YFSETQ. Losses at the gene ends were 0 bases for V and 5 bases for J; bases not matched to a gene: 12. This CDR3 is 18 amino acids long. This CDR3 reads CASSLADAGQGWTGELFF. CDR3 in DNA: TGCGCCAGCAGCTTGGCCGATGCAGGACAGGGATGGACCGGGGAGCTGTTTTTT. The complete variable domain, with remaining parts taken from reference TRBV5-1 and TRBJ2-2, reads KAGVTQTPRYLIKTRGQQVTLSCSPISGHRSVSWYQQTPGQGLQFLFEYFSETQRNKGNFPGRFSGRQFSNSRSEMNVSTLELGDSALYLCASSLADAGQGWTGELFFGEGSRLTVL.

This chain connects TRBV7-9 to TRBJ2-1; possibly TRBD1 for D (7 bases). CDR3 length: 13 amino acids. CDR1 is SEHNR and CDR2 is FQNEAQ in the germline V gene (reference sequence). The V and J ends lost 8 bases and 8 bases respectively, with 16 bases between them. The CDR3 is CASDYRGGDEQFF. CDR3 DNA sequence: TGTGCCAGCGACTACAGGGGAGGCGATGAGCAGTTCTTC.

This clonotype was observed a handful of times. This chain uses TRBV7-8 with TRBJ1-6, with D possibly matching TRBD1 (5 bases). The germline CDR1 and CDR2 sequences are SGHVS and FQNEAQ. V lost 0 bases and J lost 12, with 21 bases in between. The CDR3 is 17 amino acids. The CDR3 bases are TGTGCCAGCAGCTTAGCTCGACAGCGAACTATAATCTTACCCCTCCACTTT. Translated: CASSLARQRTIILPLHF. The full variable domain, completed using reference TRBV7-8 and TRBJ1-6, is GAGVSQSPRYKVAKRGQDVALRCDPISGHVSLFWYQQALGQGPEFLTYFQNEAQLDKSGLPSDRFFAERPEGSVSTLKIQRTQQEDSAVYLCASSLARQRTIILPLHFGNGTRLTVT.

CDR3 loop: CASSPDNSGSVTDTQYF. The CDR3 coding sequence is TGCGCCAGCAGCCCAGATAATAGCGGGAGTGTCACAGATACGCAGTATTTT. The chain couples TRBV4-1 to TRBJ2-3, with 9 bases that match TRBD2. The CDR3 sequence is 17 residues long. Losses at the gene ends were 4 bases for V and 2 bases for J; bases not matched to a gene: 10. CDR1 is MGHRA and CDR2 is YSYEKL in the germline V gene.

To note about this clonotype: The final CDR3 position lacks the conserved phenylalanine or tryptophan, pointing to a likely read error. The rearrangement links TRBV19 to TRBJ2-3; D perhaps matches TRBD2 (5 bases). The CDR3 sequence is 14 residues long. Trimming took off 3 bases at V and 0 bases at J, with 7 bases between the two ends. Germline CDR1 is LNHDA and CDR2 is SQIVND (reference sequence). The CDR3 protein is CASSIEGSTDTQYL. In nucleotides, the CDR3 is TGTGCCAGTAGTATCGAGGGTAGCACAGATACGCAGTATCTT.

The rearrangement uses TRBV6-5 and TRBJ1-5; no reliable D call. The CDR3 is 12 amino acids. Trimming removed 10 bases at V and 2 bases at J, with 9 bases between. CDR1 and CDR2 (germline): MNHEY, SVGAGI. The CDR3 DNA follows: TGTGCCACCCGACACGGCAATCAGCCCCAGCATTTT. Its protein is CATRHGNQPQHF.

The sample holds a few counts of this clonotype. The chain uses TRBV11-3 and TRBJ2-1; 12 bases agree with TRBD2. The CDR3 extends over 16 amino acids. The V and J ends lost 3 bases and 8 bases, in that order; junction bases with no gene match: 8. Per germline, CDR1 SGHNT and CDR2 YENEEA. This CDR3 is CASSFKLAGGIDEQFF. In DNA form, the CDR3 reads TGTGCCAGCAGCTTCAAACTAGCGGGAGGTATCGATGAGCAGTTCTTC. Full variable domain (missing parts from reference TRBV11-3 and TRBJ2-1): EAGVVQSPRYKIIEKKQPVAFWCNPISGHNTLYWYLQNLGQGPELLIRYENEEAVDDSQLPKDRFSAERLKGVDSTLKIQPAELGDSAVYLCASSFKLAGGIDEQFFGPGTRLTVL.

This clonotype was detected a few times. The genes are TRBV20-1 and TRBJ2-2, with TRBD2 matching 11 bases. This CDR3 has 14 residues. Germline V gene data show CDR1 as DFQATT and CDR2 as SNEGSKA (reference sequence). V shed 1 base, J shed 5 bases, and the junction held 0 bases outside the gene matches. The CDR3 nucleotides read TGCAGTGCTAGAGGACTAGCGGGAACCGGGGAGCTGTTTTTT. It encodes CSARGLAGTGELFF.

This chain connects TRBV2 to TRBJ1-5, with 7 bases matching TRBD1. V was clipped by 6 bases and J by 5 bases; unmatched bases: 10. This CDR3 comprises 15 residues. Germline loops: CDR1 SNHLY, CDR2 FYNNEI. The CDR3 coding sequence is TGTGCCAGCAGAGGAGGACAGGCGGCGTATCAGCCCCAGCATTTT. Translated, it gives CASRGGQAAYQPQHF.

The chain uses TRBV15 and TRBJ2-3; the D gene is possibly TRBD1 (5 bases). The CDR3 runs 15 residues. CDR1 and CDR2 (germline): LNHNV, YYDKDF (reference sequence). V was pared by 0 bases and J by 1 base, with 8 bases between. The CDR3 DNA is TGTGCCACCAGCAGAGATCCCAGGGGCACAGATACGCAGTATTTT. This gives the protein CATSRDPRGTDTQYF.

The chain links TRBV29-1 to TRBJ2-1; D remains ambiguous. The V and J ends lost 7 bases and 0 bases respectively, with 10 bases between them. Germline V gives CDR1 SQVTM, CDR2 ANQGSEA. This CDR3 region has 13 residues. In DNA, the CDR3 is TGCAGCGGGGTGACGAGCTCCTACAATGAGCAGTTCTTC. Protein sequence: CSGVTSSYNEQFF.

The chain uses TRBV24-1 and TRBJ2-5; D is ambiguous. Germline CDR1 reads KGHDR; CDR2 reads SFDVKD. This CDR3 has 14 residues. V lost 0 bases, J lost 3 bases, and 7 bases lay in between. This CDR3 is CATSDLTGEETQYF. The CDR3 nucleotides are TGTGCCACCAGTGATTTGACCGGCGAAGAGACCCAGTACTTC.

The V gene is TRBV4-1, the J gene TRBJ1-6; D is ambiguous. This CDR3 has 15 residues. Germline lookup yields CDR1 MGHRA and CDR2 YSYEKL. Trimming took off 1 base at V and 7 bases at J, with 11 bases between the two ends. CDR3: CASSQGAIGNSPLHF. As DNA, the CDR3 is TGCGCCAGCAGCCAAGGGGCCATCGGGAATTCACCCCTCCACTTT.

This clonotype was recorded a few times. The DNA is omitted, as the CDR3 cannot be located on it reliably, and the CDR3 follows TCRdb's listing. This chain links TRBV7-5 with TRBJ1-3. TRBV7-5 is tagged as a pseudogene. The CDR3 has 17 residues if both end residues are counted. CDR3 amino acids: CISVPEADLNAGNTIYF.

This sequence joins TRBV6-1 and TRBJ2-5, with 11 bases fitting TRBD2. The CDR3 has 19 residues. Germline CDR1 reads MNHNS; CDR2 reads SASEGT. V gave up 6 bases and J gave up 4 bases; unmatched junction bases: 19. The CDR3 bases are TGTGCCAGCAGGAAACAGGGGGTACCCCTTAGCGGGAGGGTAGAGACCCAGTACTTC. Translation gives CASRKQGVPLSGRVETQYF.

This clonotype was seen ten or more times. Here the CDR3 reads CASSLVTSGASTDTQYF. The CDR3 DNA reads TGTGCCAGCAGCTTAGTCACTAGCGGGGCCAGCACAGATACGCAGTATTTT. The rearrangement joins TRBV7-2 to TRBJ2-3, with TRBD2 identical over 10 bases. Germline CDR1 reads SGHTA; CDR2 reads FQGNSA. This CDR3 comprises 17 residues. The V gene end was trimmed by 1 base and the J gene end by 0 bases; junction bases not matched to a gene: 4.

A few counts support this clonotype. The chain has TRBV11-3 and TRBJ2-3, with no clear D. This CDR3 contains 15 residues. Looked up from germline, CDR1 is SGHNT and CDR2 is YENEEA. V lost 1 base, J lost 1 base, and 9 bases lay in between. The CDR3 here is CASSLGELGTDTQYF. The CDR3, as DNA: TGTGCCAGCAGCTTAGGAGAGCTTGGCACAGATACGCAGTATTTT.